This T cell receptor (beta chain) was found in a study of T-cell memory formation after mild COVID-19. In the study overall: Across donors, TCR clusters were largely donor specific.

On this clonotype: Antigen specificity is unknown.

Germline-derived CDR1 and CDR2 are SGHTA and FQGNSA. The CDR3 contains 15 residues. Trimming took off 2 bases at V and 0 bases at J, with 10 bases between the two ends. Study-level points and caveats: A second wave expanding day 15 to 37 was CD4+-biased; contracting clones were balanced. Memory from before infection featured some responding clones, which suggests cross-reactive memory joined.

It was 5'RACE with constant-segment primers that produced the TCR alpha and TCR beta cDNA libraries, which carried sample barcodes and UMIs. TCRdb re-called the 5' RACE reads through MiXCR, storing one row per CDR3 protein. The top ten hold approximately 20% of the sample, which has approximately 300,000 distinct CDR3 sequences, about 15% seen once. J is TRBJ2-5 and V is TRBV7-2; either TRBD1 or TRBD2 may fit D (5 bases each). The clonotype comes from a man between 18 and 29 years old who had mild COVID-19 (a few samples of this study predate the infection). Cell type and time point are not known. The specimen sequenced was PBMCs or a T cell subset sorted from them (not recorded which). The CDR3 coding sequence is TGTGCCAGCAGCTTACCCGAGGGGTACCAAGAGACCCAGTACTTC. It codes for CASSLPEGYQETQYF.